Here is one TCR beta chain with its context. This clonotype was recorded a few times. What this receptor recognizes is not known. No base-level quality is on record; no much larger clone is a single base apart. The time point label here, explained by the study, means: patch test 1, 2 weeks after DPC sensitization. What the treatment or condition label conveys for this sample: therapeutic diphenylcyclopropenone sensitization with weekly scalp DPC. Blood at each patch-test visit was drawn before the patch test was applied. Patients were considered eligible if aged 18 to 70, diagnosed with alopecia and deemed suitable for DPC therapy, and patients were excluded if pregnant. Total RNA was extracted from unfractionated whole blood that had been collected in Tempus Blood RNA tubes. The germline V gene sets CDR1 to MNHEY and CDR2 to SVGEGT. V lost 1 base and J lost 6 bases; the stretch between them is 4 bases long. The CDR3 runs 12 amino acids, cysteine and phenylalanine included. The retained sequence is limited to the CDR3, 36 bases, with the frame set at the first base.

The entry originates in a study of human T cells and chemical hapten exposure (dated by TCRdb to the early 2020s). Background for the entire study: For sensitization, 2% DPC in acetone was applied to a roughly 2 cm by roughly 2 cm area of upper inner arm skin. Patch testing was done on the upper back using Finn chambers containing 0.01% DPC, and results were scored after 6 days according to International Contact Dermatitis Research Group standards. Blood for TCR sequencing was provided by twenty-nine alopecia patients at one to four time points (pre-sensitization, 2, 6 and 24 weeks). The libraries were sequenced as a pool, and the TCR yield per sample differed mostly because of small variations in library volumes within the pool. Throughout the study period of 20 to 30 weeks, patients also received therapeutic DPC doses to the scalp every week. The patient cohort, mostly female, included alopecia areata with under or over 50% scalp involvement, alopecia totalis and alopecia universalis. The study tracked peripheral blood TCR repertoire changes in vivo during primary and secondary sensitization to the hapten diphenylcyclopropenone (DPC) in alopecia patients. Patient blood was sampled pre-sensitization (week 0) and at 2, 6 and about 24 weeks after DPC sensitization.

What the authors observed across the whole study: Repeated subsampling changed both the strength of the expansion versus patch-test correlation and the threshold at which that correlation became significant. Patch test score correlated positively with the number of PT1 expanded TCRs, reaching significance at thresholds 8, 16 and 32 but not at 4. Expanded TCRs formed significantly more large CDR3 similarity clusters than pre-sensitization or healthy control sets, consistent with antigen-driven responses. The number of TCRs above 1 in 1000 frequency did not change with DPC sensitization; there was no evidence of global repertoire structure alterations. Alopecia, a presumed autoimmune disease, was present in all patients, so the immune response of the patients might differ from that of healthy individuals.

Library method: RACE. The sequencing machine was a NextSeq 500. During library preparation, unique molecular identifiers were attached to individual cDNA molecules so that TCRs could be counted in a quantitative, reproducible way. Each blood RNA sample was used to sequence both TCR alpha and TCR beta chains. Turning to the authors' computational methods: Samples had a median of roughly 91,000 TCRs, with a range from about 20,000 to 690,600. The Decombinator software suite was used to annotate the V, J and CDR3 of the TCR reads. To make PS versus PT1 abundance plots, every sample was subsampled to the same number of TCRs (28,000). Expanded TCRs were defined as absent before sensitization and observed at least eight times at the 2-week time point. TCRdb's own reprocessing of the public reads used fastp at Q25 and MiXCR and kept productive beta chains. Every entry covers one CDR3 protein and lists the most common genes and DNA from its rows. V and J calls and clone size were set by TCRdb, not the authors. The sample contains 80,000 to 100,000 distinct CDR3 sequences, approximately 13% of them found a single time. Of the sample, approximately 2% falls within the top ten clones.

The source is a woman aged 40 to 50 with alopecia areata. Some clones in this sample may be carry-over from other donors' samples. The rearrangement joined TRBV6-2 or TRBV6-3 to TRBJ1-5; the D gene cannot be resolved reliably. Specimen: whole blood, collected in connection with sensitization to the hapten diphenylcyclopropenone (DPC). Here is the DNA: TGTGCCAGCAGTTACTTTGCTCAGCCCCAGCATTTT. Translated, it gives CASSYFAQPQHF.